These T cell receptor beta chains were read from a single sample in a study of T-cell reconstitution after alpha-beta-depleted transplantation in children. TCRdb called the PCR reads again in MiXCR, with one record for every CDR3 protein. The sample lists approximately 640,000 distinct CDR3 sequences, approximately 16% occurring once. The specimen comprised PBMCs from the stem cell graft donor, sampled from the stem cell graft. Source of these receptors: a human donor who donated a stem cell graft to a child with acute myeloid leukemia. Each CDR3 is given with its conserved first and last residue. The D gene is left open where the match is weak. Not all rows give a size; the values are once, few, many and, for expanded clones, a class.

v_gene,d_gene,abundance,j_gene,CDR3aa,CDR3nt
TRBV20-1,NA,many,TRBJ2-1,CSGPSGNEQFF,TGCAGTGGCCCAAGCGGGAATGAGCAGTTCTTC
TRBV29-1,NA,few,TRBJ2-1,CSVPAGTGEQSF,TGCAGCGTCCCGGCGGGAACGGGTGAGCAGTCCTTC
TRBV7-2,NA,many,TRBJ2-3,CASSPRAADTQYF,TGTGCCAGCAGCCCCAGGGCAGCAGATACGCAGTATTTT
TRBV2,NA,NA,TRBJ2-2,CASSVFTGELFF,TGTGCCAGCAGTGTGTTCACCGGGGAGCTGTTTTTT
TRBV7-2,TRBD2,few,TRBJ2-2,CASTGLAGSNTGELFF,TGTGCCAGCACCGGACTAGCGGGGTCAAACACCGGGGAGCTGTTTTTT
TRBV20-1,TRBD1,many,TRBJ2-7,CSARSRDRYYEQYF,TGCAGTGCTAGGTCCCGGGACAGGTACTACGAGCAGTACTTC
TRBV12-3/TRBV12-4,TRBD2,many,TRBJ2-5,CASTHGTSLETQYF,TGTGCCAGCACCCATGGGACTAGTTTAGAGACCCAGTACTTC
TRBV6-5,NA,many,TRBJ1-1,CASRDSYGNTEAFF,TGTGCCAGCCGTGACTCCTATGGGAACACTGAAGCTTTCTTT
TRBV10-3,NA,many,TRBJ2-4,CAISTGIAKNIQYF,TGTGCCATCAGTACAGGAATAGCCAAAAACATTCAGTACTTC
TRBV29-1,TRBD1,many,TRBJ1-6,CSVDSRTGRTPLHF,TGCAGCGTTGATTCCAGGACAGGGCGGACACCCCTCCACTTT
TRBV7-9,NA,few,TRBJ1-1,CASSFPGRAEAFF,TGTGCCAGCAGCTTTCCGGGGAGGGCTGAAGCTTTCTTT
TRBV9,TRBD1,NA,TRBJ1-1,CASSVDSQGVRTEAFF,TGTGCCAGCAGCGTAGATTCGCAGGGGGTCCGGACTGAAGCTTTCTTT
TRBV7-2,NA,NA,TRBJ2-3,CASSPRRSNTDTQYF,TGTGCCAGCAGCCCCCGGCGGAGTAACACAGATACGCAGTATTTT
TRBV2,NA,NA,TRBJ1-2,CASSESVSDYTF,TGTGCCAGCAGTGAATCAGTTTCTGACTACACCTTC
TRBV20-1,NA,NA,TRBJ2-1,CSARDQQRSDNEQFF,TGCAGTGCTAGAGATCAACAAAGATCAGACAATGAGCAGTTCTTC
TRBV20-1,NA,many,TRBJ2-5,CSAEDSSHQETQYF,TGCAGTGCAGAAGACAGCAGCCATCAAGAGACCCAGTACTTC
TRBV6-5,TRBD1,NA,TRBJ2-3,CASHLRTGRDTQYF,TGTGCCAGCCATTTACGGACAGGGAGAGATACGCAGTATTTT
TRBV9,TRBD1,few,TRBJ2-5,CASSLGTGKETQYF,TGTGCCAGCAGCCTTGGGACAGGGAAAGAGACCCAGTACTTC
TRBV7-9,NA,few,TRBJ2-7,CASSPPTHSSYEQYF,TGTGCCAGCAGCCCCCCGACACACAGCTCCTACGAGCAGTACTTC
TRBV6-5,TRBD1,many,TRBJ1-1,CASSYSQQGSTEAFF,TGTGCCAGCAGTTACTCGCAACAGGGGAGCACTGAAGCTTTCTTT
TRBV7-2,NA,NA,TRBJ2-7,CASSLDPVGPYEQYF,TGTGCCAGCAGCTTAGATCCTGTTGGGCCCTACGAGCAGTACTTC
TRBV20-1,NA,many,TRBJ2-7,CSARPQGTEQYF,TGCAGTGCTAGACCCCAGGGTACCGAGCAGTACTTC
TRBV24-1,NA,many,TRBJ2-1,CATSDFQGKDEQFF,TGTGCCACCAGTGATTTTCAGGGCAAGGATGAGCAGTTCTTC
TRBV5-5,NA,few,TRBJ2-3,CAYQGRDTQYF,TGTGCCTACCAGGGAAGAGATACGCAGTATTTT
TRBV7-6,NA,few,TRBJ1-4,CASSLVGGEKLFF,TGTGCCAGCAGCTTAGTGGGCGGTGAAAAACTGTTTTTT
TRBV29-1,TRBD1,NA,TRBJ1-1,CSVRGQGNTEAFF,TGCAGCGTGCGTGGACAGGGAAACACTGAAGCTTTCTTT
TRBV5-6,NA,few,TRBJ2-3,CASSFKGGTIPTDTQYF,TGTGCCAGCAGCTTCAAGGGGGGGACTATTCCGACAGATACGCAGTATTTT
TRBV20-1,NA,many,TRBJ1-4,CSARDPTFNEKLFF,TGCAGTGCTAGAGATCCTACCTTCAATGAAAAACTGTTTTTT
TRBV12-3/TRBV12-4,NA,few,TRBJ2-4,CASSLAGPNLAKNIQYF,TGTGCCAGCAGTTTGGCGGGGCCCAACCTAGCCAAAAACATTCAGTACTTC
TRBV7-9,TRBD1,NA,TRBJ1-3,CASSIPTGGSTGNTIYF,TGTGCCAGCAGCATCCCGACAGGGGGAAGCACTGGAAACACCATATATTTT
TRBV6-5,TRBD1,NA,TRBJ2-7,CASSYSSGTGVHEQYF,TGTGCCAGCAGTTACTCGTCTGGGACAGGGGTCCACGAGCAGTACTTC
TRBV7-2,NA,many,TRBJ2-1,CASSPPSRAGNEQFF,TGTGCCAGCAGCCCCCCAAGCAGGGCGGGGAATGAGCAGTTCTTC
TRBV20-1,NA,NA,TRBJ1-5,CSALPRGTSNQPQHF,TGCAGTGCCCTTCCTCGCGGAACCAGCAATCAGCCCCAGCATTTT
TRBV5-1,TRBD1,NA,TRBJ1-1,CASSFAGGNTEAFF,TGCGCCAGCAGCTTTGCAGGGGGAAACACTGAAGCTTTCTTT
TRBV20-1,NA,many,TRBJ2-1,CSASLGNEQFF,TGCAGTGCCTCCCTCGGAAATGAGCAGTTCTTC
TRBV5-4,NA,NA,TRBJ1-1,CASSFFSGGRTEAFF,TGTGCCAGCAGCTTTTTCTCGGGGGGGCGCACTGAAGCTTTCTTT
TRBV15,TRBD1,NA,TRBJ2-6,CATSRVNRGSGANVLTF,TGTGCCACCAGCAGAGTTAACAGGGGATCTGGGGCCAACGTCCTGACTTTC
TRBV20-1,NA,many,TRBJ2-3,CSGTGAGGQVADTQYF,TGCAGTGGTACAGGGGCGGGGGGTCAGGTGGCAGATACGCAGTATTTT
TRBV10-3,TRBD2,many,TRBJ2-2,CAISEGRDTGELFF,TGTGCCATCAGTGAGGGGAGGGACACCGGGGAGCTGTTTTTT